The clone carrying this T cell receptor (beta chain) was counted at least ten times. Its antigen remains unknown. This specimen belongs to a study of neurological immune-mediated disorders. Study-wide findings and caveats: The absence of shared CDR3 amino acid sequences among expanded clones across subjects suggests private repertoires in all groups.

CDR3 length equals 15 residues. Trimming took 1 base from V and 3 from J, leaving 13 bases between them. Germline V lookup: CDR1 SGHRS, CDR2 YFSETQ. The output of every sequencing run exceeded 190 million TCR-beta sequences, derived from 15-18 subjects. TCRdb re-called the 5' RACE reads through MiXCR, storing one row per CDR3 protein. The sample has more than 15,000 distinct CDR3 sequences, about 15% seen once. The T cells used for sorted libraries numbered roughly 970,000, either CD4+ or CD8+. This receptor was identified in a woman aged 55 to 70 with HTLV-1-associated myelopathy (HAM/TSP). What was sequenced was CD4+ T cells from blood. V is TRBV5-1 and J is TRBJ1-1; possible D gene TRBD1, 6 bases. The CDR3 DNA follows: TGCGCCAGCAGCTTGTCGCCAGGGGCGGACACTGAAGCTTTCTTT. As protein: CASSLSPGADTEAFF. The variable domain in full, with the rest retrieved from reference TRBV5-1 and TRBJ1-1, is KAGVTQTPRYLIKTRGQQVTLSCSPISGHRSVSWYQQTPGQGLQFLFEYFSETQRNKGNFPGRFSGRQFSNSRSEMNVSTLELGDSALYLCASSLSPGADTEAFFGQGTRLTVV.